This T cell receptor (beta chain) was identified during a study of naive and memory T cell subsets. Four PCR rounds used nested alpha and beta constant region primers plus the SP2 primer. TCRdb fed the UMI-ligation and nested PCR reads into MiXCR, producing one record per CDR3 protein. Counted here are some 25,000 distinct CDR3 sequences, around 5% occurring once; the ten biggest clones make up 7% to 8%. This clonotype was observed at least ten times. TCR cDNA received a 3' ligated oligonucleotide that carried a UMI. The sequenced sample consisted of blood. The clonotype was recovered from an adult in good health.

CDR3 nucleotide sequence: TGCAGCGTTACACAGGGGGTCACTGAAGCTTTCTTT. Amino acid sequence: CSVTQGVTEAFF. The rearrangement uses TRBV29-1 and TRBJ1-1; 8 positions agree with TRBD1. The CDR3 extends over 12 amino acids. V trimming: 5 bases; J trimming: 4 bases; junction bases outside the gene matches: 3. The germline CDR1 and CDR2 sequences are SQVTM and ANQGSEA.